Listed below are T cell receptor beta chains from one sample, sequenced in a study of metastatic and nonmetastatic thyroid tumors. TCRdb re-clonotyped the PCR reads via MiXCR. Seen here are around 3,000 clones, less than 40% observed once, and the top ten hold 20% to 25%. Sample: tumor tissue. The receptors originated from a female donor with papillary thyroid cancer or a benign thyroid nodule (not recorded which). Some clones in this sample may be carry-over from other donors' samples. Both conserved end residues are part of each CDR3. The D gene is left open where the match is weak. Clone size is given for some rows only: seen once, a few or many times, or a class if the clone is expanded.

few	.	13	TRBJ1-4	TRBV12-3/TRBV12-4	TGTGCCAGCAGTTATCAGGGAGATGAAAAACTGTTTTTT	CASSYQGDEKLFF
.	.	14	TRBJ1-4	TRBV30	TGTGCCTGGAGTGTACGGCAGGGGAAGGAAAAACTGTTTTTT	CAWSVRQGKEKLFF
few	.	14	TRBJ2-5	TRBV12-3/TRBV12-4	TGTGCCAGCACAGGAGAAGGGGATGGGGAGACCCAGTACTTC	CASTGEGDGETQYF
.	.	10	TRBJ2-3	TRBV20-1	TGCAGTACTGGGTCATTGGAGCAGTATTTT	CSTGSLEQYF
.	.	12	TRBJ1-6	TRBV11-2	TGTGCCAGCAGCCAGGATAATTCACCCCTCCACTTT	CASSQDNSPLHF
.	TRBD2	16	TRBJ2-1	TRBV20-1	TGCAGTGCGTTATCCCTAGCGGGAGGCTCCTACAATGAGCAGTTCTTC	CSALSLAGGSYNEQFF
many	TRBD1	17	TRBJ2-7	TRBV6-7	TGTGCCAGCAGTTACTCGGGACCGGGACAGGGGGTATTCTGGCAGTACTTC	CASSYSGPGQGVFWQYF
.	TRBD1	15	TRBJ1-4	TRBV6-1	TGTGCCAGCACGATGGGACAGGCCATGACGGAAAAACTGTTTTTT	CASTMGQAMTEKLFF
.	.	12	TRBJ2-2	TRBV3-1	TGTGCCAGCAGCCAAGCCGGGAGGGAGCTGTTTTTT	CASSQAGRELFF
few	.	13	TRBJ1-2	TRBV6-2/TRBV6-3	TGTGCCAGCAGCCAACAGGGTGGCTATGGCTACACCTTC	CASSQQGGYGYTF
many	.	15	TRBJ2-1	TRBV27	TGTGCCAGCAAGAACATGGGGCGGACTTACAATGAGCAGTTCTTC	CASKNMGRTYNEQFF
.	.	12	TRBJ1-2	TRBV19	TGTGCCAGTCGTCCCCAAAGGGAGGGCAACACCTTC	CASRPQREGNTF
.	.	12	TRBJ2-7	TRBV24-1	TGTGCCACCAGTGCCCAGGGATACGAGCAGTACTTC	CATSAQGYEQYF
.	.	13	TRBJ1-2	TRBV20-1	TGCAGTGCCAAGTCTCCTACTAACTATGGCTACACCTTC	CSAKSPTNYGYTF
.	.	14	TRBJ2-5	TRBV27	TGTGCCAGCAGTTTATTTTCAGGGAAAGAGACCCAGTACTTC	CASSLFSGKETQYF
.	.	16	TRBJ2-3	TRBV20-1	TGCAGTGCTAGGAACCCCCCAGCCGCCGGGGTGGATACGCAGTATTTT	CSARNPPAAGVDTQYF
few	.	15	TRBJ2-7	TRBV12-3/TRBV12-4	TGTGCCAGCACCGAAATGGGGGGGGCTACCTACGAGCAGTACTTC	CASTEMGGATYEQYF
.	TRBD1	17	TRBJ2-1	TRBV6-4	TGTGCCAGCAGTTACTTTCGCAGACAGGGGGCGAACAATGAGCAGTTCTTC	CASSYFRRQGANNEQFF
.	.	12	TRBJ2-1	TRBV6-1	TGTGCCTCTCGGACAGTCTACAATGAGCAGTTCTTC	CASRTVYNEQFF
.	.	14	TRBJ1-2	TRBV5-8	TGTGCCAGCAGCTTGCGGGCAGCCGACTATGGCTACACCTTC	CASSLRAADYGYTF
.	TRBD1	15	TRBJ2-2	TRBV6-1	TGTGCCAGCGGTGCAGGACAGGGGATCACCGGGGAGCTGTGTTTT	CASGAGQGITGELCF
.	.	13	TRBJ1-1	TRBV6-1	TGTGCCACCCATCTAACAGGCAACACTGAAGCTTTCTTT	CATHLTGNTEAFF
.	.	12	TRBJ2-7	TRBV30	TGTGCCTGGACCTTAACAGGGGCCTCGGGAGCCTTC	CAWTLTGASGAF
few	.	11	TRBJ2-5	TRBV30	TGTGCCTGGACATATGGGGAGACCCAGTACTTC	CAWTYGETQYF
.	.	15	TRBJ1-5	TRBV12-3/TRBV12-4	TGTGCCAGCAGTTTTGGGGACACCTACAATCAGCCCCAGCATTTT	CASSFGDTYNQPQHF
.	TRBD1	15	TRBJ1-5	TRBV20-1	TGCAGTGCTAATCCGGGCGCACAGGGGTATCAGCCCCAGCATTTT	CSANPGAQGYQPQHF
few	.	15	TRBJ2-7	TRBV6-1	TGTGCCAGCACAGGGGCCTGGGGATGGACTTACGAGCAGTACTTC	CASTGAWGWTYEQYF
few	.	14	TRBJ1-5	TRBV19	TGTGCCAGTAGTCCCTGGGGTGAAAATCAGCCCCAGCATTTT	CASSPWGENQPQHF
.	.	13	TRBJ1-1	TRBV5-1	TGCGCCAGCAGCAGGGATGCGAACACTGAAGCTTTCTTT	CASSRDANTEAFF
.	TRBD1	14	TRBJ2-5	TRBV6-4	TGTGCCAGCAAGCCGGGACAGGGGGCAGAGACCCAGTACTTC	CASKPGQGAETQYF
few	.	15	TRBJ2-7	TRBV12-3/TRBV12-4	TGTGCCAGCAGCGGAAGCCGAAGGGGGTCCTACGAGCAGTACTTC	CASSGSRRGSYEQYF
few	.	15	TRBJ2-1	TRBV6-1	TGTGCCAGCAGTGAACGGGGTTTGGAGGGGGTAGTTGGGTTCTTC	CASSERGLEGVVGFF
.	.	12	TRBJ2-7	TRBV6-1	TGTGCCAGCACCCAAACTGGCTACGAGCAGTACTTC	CASTQTGYEQYF
.	.	14	TRBJ2-7	TRBV27	TGTGCCAGCGTGAATCTCGGGGGAGGCTACGAGCAGTACTTC	CASVNLGGGYEQYF
few	TRBD2	14	TRBJ2-5	TRBV6-2/TRBV6-3	TGCGCCAGCAGTTACGTGGGCGGGAGAGAGACCCAGTACTTC	CASSYVGGRETQYF
few	.	15	TRBJ1-1	TRBV6-1	TGTGCCAGCAGTCGGACGGGTGTGTTCCCAGGTGAACCTTTCTTT	CASSRTGVFPGEPFF
.	.	16	TRBJ2-7	TRBV6-6	TGTGCCAGCAGTTACTCGGACCCGAGGGGGGTCGACGAGCAGTACTTC	CASSYSDPRGVDEQYF
.	TRBD2	15	TRBJ2-1	TRBV10-1	TGCGCCAGCAGCTCAAAGGGAGGGAAGTACAATGAGCAGTTCTTC	CASSSKGGKYNEQFF
few	.	15	TRBJ2-1	TRBV19	TGTGCCAGAGAATCTGTGACTAGGCCCTACAATGAGCAGTTCTTC	CARESVTRPYNEQFF
.	TRBD2	14	TRBJ2-5	TRBV20-1	TGCAGTGCTAGAGGTCCGGGACTAGAAGAGACCCAGTACTTC	CSARGPGLEETQYF